This T cell receptor beta chain was recovered during a study of cytomegalovirus exposure and HLA in healthy donors. Sampled while nominally healthy, donors likely had unrecorded immune exposures. Overall study results and limits: Clonal expansion was found to be greater in HLA-associated TCR beta chains than in equally common others in a later analysis.

The V gene's germline CDR1 is PRHDT and CDR2 FYEKMQ (reference sequence). Trimming took off 6 bases at V and 8 bases at J, with 16 bases between the two ends. This CDR3 spans 13 amino acids. Primers for the PCR totalled 60 Vbeta and 13 Jbeta. Libraries were prepared by immunoSEQ multiplex PCR; TCRdb keeps only in-frame clonotypes and omits some of them. The repertoire holds under 150,000 clones, with around 78% as singletons. As regards this clone: Antigen: not known.

Sequencing input: PBMCs. The chain combines TRBV13 with TRBJ1-2; D uncertain. This sequence originates from a man aged 40-50 years in good health and CMV-seronegative. The CDR3 nucleotides are TGTGCCAGCAGTATAGATTTAGAGAGGGGCTACACCTTC. Translated: CASSIDLERGYTF.